The 20 T cell receptor beta chains reported below all come from one sample, sequenced in a study of cytomegalovirus exposure and HLA in healthy donors. The assay was immunoSEQ multiplex PCR, and TCRdb's table has in-frame clones only and misses some. The sample has about 150,000 clones, 75% to 90% seen once. Specimen: PBMCs. The receptors were gathered from a man aged 18-30 years in good health and CMV-seropositive.

The J gene is TRBJ1-1, the V gene TRBV2; 8 bases line up with TRBD1. V lost 6 bases and J lost 0; bases outside the gene matches: 12. Germline V gene sequence: CDR1 SNHLY, CDR2 FYNNEI. The CDR3 spans 17 residues. CDR3 DNA sequence: TGTGCCAGCAGCCCTACCGGGACAGGACTTCTGAACACTGAAGCTTTCTTT. Its translation: CASSPTGTGLLNTEAFF.

This chain joins TRBV18 and TRBJ2-7; 10 nucleotides align to TRBD2. Germline loops: CDR1 KGHSH, CDR2 LQKENI. The CDR3 length is 15 residues. V lost 3 bases to trimming and J lost 0 bases; unmatched junction nucleotides: 2. CDR3 protein: CASSPTSGTSYEQYF. CDR3 DNA sequence: TGTGCCAGCTCACCCACTAGCGGGACCTCCTACGAGCAGTACTTC.

The CDR3 spells CAWSPMTGGSGGAFF. The CDR3 DNA reads as TGTGCCTGGAGTCCGATGACAGGAGGTTCAGGAGGAGCTTTCTTT. The rearrangement links TRBV30 to TRBJ1-1; D perhaps matches TRBD1 (6 bases). In germline, CDR1 is GTSNPN, CDR2 SVGIG (reference sequence). V lost 2 bases, J lost 10 bases, and 23 bases lay in between. The CDR3 loop spans 15 amino acids.

The chain recombines TRBV29-1 with TRBJ2-2, with D uncertain. V was clipped by 4 bases and J by 1 base, with 7 bases between them. The CDR3 sequence is 13 residues long. Germline loops: CDR1 SQVTM, CDR2 ANQGSEA. CDR3 region: CSVAAMNTGELFF. The CDR3 DNA follows: TGCAGCGTTGCCGCTATGAACACCGGGGAGCTGTTTTTT.

The CDR3 nucleotides read TGTGCCAGCAGCCCCCGGACAGGGTTGAACACTGAAGCTTTCTTT. Its translation: CASSPRTGLNTEAFF. This sequence joins TRBV7-8 and TRBJ1-1, with 8 nucleotides matching TRBD1. J gave up 0 bases and V 5 bases, and 5 bases lay outside the gene matches. Looked up from germline, CDR1 is SGHVS and CDR2 is FQNEAQ. The CDR3 covers 15 residues. Together with reference TRBV7-8 and TRBJ1-1, the CDR3 gives the full variable domain: GAGVSQSPRYKVAKRGQDVALRCDPISGHVSLFWYQQALGQGPEFLTYFQNEAQLDKSGLPSDRFFAERPEGSVSTLKIQRTQQEDSAVYLCASSPRTGLNTEAFFGQGTRLTVV.

This clone is a singleton in its sample. The chain employs TRBV14 and TRBJ1-1, with D perhaps matching TRBD1 (5 bases). The CDR3 runs 15 residues. V lost 4 bases and J lost 2, with 14 bases in between. CDR1 and CDR2 (germline): SGHDN, FVKESK. CDR3 DNA: TGTGCCAGCAGCCCCCGGGACGGGGGAAACACTGAAGCTTTCTTT. This encodes CASSPRDGGNTEAFF. Drawing the rest from reference TRBV14 and TRBJ1-1, the complete variable domain is EAGVTQFPSHSVIEKGQTVTLRCDPISGHDNLYWYRRVMGKEIKFLLHFVKESKQDESGMPNNRFLAERTGGTYSTLKVQPAELEDSGVYFCASSPRDGGNTEAFFGQGTRLTVV.

This clone was detected a few times. This chain connects TRBV7-2 to TRBJ1-6; 9 nucleotides line up with TRBD1. The CDR3 loop spans 15 amino acids. The junction had 5 bases not matched to a gene; V was cut back by 1 base and J by 10 bases. The germline V gene encodes CDR1 SGHTA and CDR2 FQGNSA. CDR3 DNA: TGTGCCAGCAGCTTAGGGGACAGGGTGAAATCACCCCTCCACTTT. This gives the protein CASSLGDRVKSPLHF. The full variable domain, rest sourced from reference TRBV7-2 and TRBJ1-6, is GAGVSQSPSNKVTEKGKDVELRCDPISGHTALYWYRQSLGQGLEFLIYFQGNSAPDKSGLPSDRFSAERTGGSVSTLTIQRTQQEDSAVYLCASSLGDRVKSPLHFGNGTRLTVT.

The chain is built from TRBV5-1 and TRBJ1-1, with 7 bases matching TRBD1. The CDR3 contains 16 residues. Germline CDR1 and CDR2: SGHRS and YFSETQ. V trimming: 0 bases; J trimming: 1 base; junction bases outside the gene matches: 6. CDR3 region: CASSLGDNRGNTEAFF. The CDR3 DNA is TGCGCCAGCAGCTTGGGGGACAACAGGGGGAACACTGAAGCTTTCTTT.

The rearrangement links TRBV4-1 to TRBJ2-7, with 10 positions matching TRBD1. Germline loops: CDR1 MGHRA, CDR2 YSYEKL. CDR3 length equals 14 residues. V dropped 3 bases and J dropped 3; count of bases not matched to a gene: 2. The CDR3 spells CASSQGQGNYEQYF. In DNA form, the CDR3 reads TGCGCCAGCAGCCAGGGACAGGGGAACTACGAGCAGTACTTC.

The DNA of the CDR3 is TGTGCCAGTAGTATGGGCGGGAGCGCCCAAGAGACCCAGTACTTC. Encoded protein: CASSMGGSAQETQYF. The gene calls are TRBV19 and TRBJ2-5, with 7 bases that match TRBD2. This CDR3 comprises 15 residues. Trimming cost V 3 bases and J 1 base; bases outside gene matches: 5. CDR1 and CDR2 (germline): LNHDA, SQIVND (reference sequence).

This clone was detected only once. The V gene is TRBV5-1, the J gene TRBJ2-6, with TRBD2 matching over 12 bases. Trimming cost V 4 bases and J 2 bases; bases outside gene matches: 4. The CDR3 contains 17 residues. In germline, CDR1 is SGHRS, CDR2 YFSETQ. Here the CDR3 reads CASSLLAGGAGANVLTF. In nucleotides, the CDR3 is TGCGCCAGCAGCCTCCTAGCGGGAGGGGCTGGGGCCAACGTCCTGACTTTC.

Comments on this clone: The sample contains more than one DNA sequence encoding this CDR3. The genes are TRBV4-1 and TRBJ1-4; the D gene is possibly TRBD1 (6 bases). In germline, CDR1 is MGHRA, CDR2 YSYEKL. Trimming removed 1 base at V and 5 bases at J, with 11 bases between. This CDR3 contains 15 residues. Here the CDR3 DNA reads TGCGCCAGCAGCCAAGCTGGACAGCCCAATGAAAAACTGTTTTTT. It translates to CASSQAGQPNEKLFF.

The chain's CDR3 is CASSLHQQAENTEAFF. The CDR3 DNA sequence: TGTGCCAGCTCACTCCATCAGCAGGCCGAAAACACTGAAGCTTTCTTT. The chain combines TRBV18 with TRBJ1-1; D ambiguous. The V and J ends lost 4 bases and 2 bases respectively, with 17 bases between them. CDR1 is KGHSH and CDR2 is LQKENI in the germline V gene. The CDR3 has 16 amino acids. The full variable domain, in which reference TRBV18 and TRBJ1-1 provide the parts outside the CDR3, is NAGVMQNPRHLVRRRGQEARLRCSPMKGHSHVYWYRQLPEEGLKFMVYLQKENIIDESGMPKERFSAEFPKEGPSILRIQQVVRGDSAAYFCASSLHQQAENTEAFFGQGTRLTVV.

CDR3 in DNA: TGTGCCAGCAGCTTAGGTGCACAGGGGGGAAGATATGTGGAGACCCAGTACTTC. Protein product: CASSLGAQGGRYVETQYF. The chain couples TRBV7-2 to TRBJ2-5, with TRBD1 matching 8 bases. CDR3 length: 18 residues. Germline V lookup: CDR1 SGHTA, CDR2 FQGNSA. V gave up 1 base and J gave up 5 bases; unmatched junction bases: 15.

This clone was seen once. The chain recombines TRBV5-1 with TRBJ2-3, with 8 bases identical to TRBD2. CDR1 is SGHRS and CDR2 is YFSETQ in the germline V gene. This CDR3 has 14 residues. V trimming: 1 base; J trimming: 5 bases; junction bases outside the gene matches: 3. The CDR3 reads CASSLQGLEDTQYF. Here the CDR3 DNA reads TGCGCCAGCAGCTTGCAGGGACTAGAAGATACGCAGTATTTT.

The chain links TRBV27 to TRBJ1-1, with 12 positions matching TRBD1. The germline gives CDR1 MNHEY, CDR2 SMNVEV (reference sequence). The CDR3 length is 16 residues. V lost 5 bases, J lost 4 bases, and 8 bases stayed unmatched. The CDR3 reads CASSPGTGGAGTEAFF. The CDR3, as DNA: TGTGCCAGCAGTCCCGGGACAGGGGGCGCGGGCACTGAAGCTTTCTTT.

V and J are TRBV4-2 and TRBJ2-1, with no clear D. V shed 1 base and J shed 2 bases, with 18 bases lying between them. Per germline, CDR1 LGHNA and CDR2 YNFKEQ. The CDR3 has 18 amino acids. CDR3 in DNA: TGTGCCAGCAGCCAAGGGGCCATGGGCTTACATACCTACAATGAGCAGTTCTTC. It codes for CASSQGAMGLHTYNEQFF.

The rearrangement joins TRBV29-1 to TRBJ2-1; no clear D. The germline V and J ends were trimmed by 8 bases and 0 bases, with 11 bases remaining between them. This CDR3 has 13 amino acids. Germline V lookup: CDR1 SQVTM, CDR2 ANQGSEA. CDR3 DNA sequence: TGCAGCTCCCGACATAGCTCCTACAATGAGCAGTTCTTC. As protein: CSSRHSSYNEQFF.

This clone appeared a single time. This rearrangement joins TRBV27 to TRBJ1-5; no clear D. The CDR3 consists of 14 residues. The V gene lost 3 bases and the J gene lost 0 bases, with 6 bases spanning the gap. Germline V gene data show CDR1 as MNHEY and CDR2 as SMNVEV (reference sequence). This CDR3 is CASSFGRSNQPQHF. CDR3 in DNA: TGTGCCAGCAGTTTTGGGCGTAGCAATCAGCCCCAGCATTTT.

The chain employs TRBV7-2 and TRBJ1-2; D not resolved. This CDR3 is built from 11 residues. V was shortened by 7 bases and J by 7 bases, with 10 bases between the two germline ends. Germline lookup yields CDR1 SGHTA and CDR2 FQGNSA. The CDR3 nucleotides are TGTGCCAGCACCCTAAATCTTGGCTACACCTTC. Translated, it gives CASTLNLGYTF.